This TCR beta chain was identified during a study of T cell repertoires in cytomegalovirus infection (dated 2019 in TCRdb). Looking at the study overall: Alongside well-studied HLA-B-restricted epitopes, the peptide stimulations were aimed at recently identified HLA-C-restricted CMV epitopes, whose presentation resists viral immunomodulation. Donor HLA type was relevant to the analysis, because carriage of CMV infection together with the matching HLA type was indicated by public TCR beta signatures. The paper's findings and limits, for the study overall: Carriers of CMV infection plus the relevant HLA type were discriminated by the cumulative frequency of public TCR beta family members in the study cohort and in an independent approximately 400-donor cohort. The ex vivo response was dominated by HLA-C-restricted CMV-specific TCR beta clonotypes, which also provided the single most frequent clonotype in two of eight donors.

Sequencing was performed on an Illumina HiSeq 1500. TCRdb trimmed public reads at Q25 via fastp, called clones via MiXCR and kept in-frame beta chains. Identical CDR3 proteins give one entry, which carries the most common genes and DNA. Within this sample are some 350,000 distinct CDR3 sequences, with under 35% of them counted one time only. The ten largest clones add up to about 19% of the sample. There are a few counts of this clonotype. Its specific antigen is unknown. No base quality information exists; no much larger clone differs at one position. The sample's treatment or condition, from its label and the paper: in vitro stimulation with specific CMV peptide epitopes to enrich CMV-specific T cells. Reading the germline V gene (reference sequence) gives CDR1 PRHDT and CDR2 FYEKMQ. Reading from cysteine to phenylalanine, the CDR3 counts 14 amino acids. Left in the record is the CDR3 DNA by itself, 42 bases read in frame from the first base. V sheds 5 bases and J sheds 2 bases, leaving 13 bases between their ends.

The chain links TRBV13 with TRBJ2-7; confidence is insufficient to name the D gene. Sample: cultured PBMCs, taken from culture after CMV antigen stimulation. This TCR came from a human donor in good health (CMV status not recorded). Some clones in this sample may be carry-over from other donors' samples. The base sequence is TGTGCCAGCAGCCACACCGTCAGCCCCTACGAGCAGTACTTC. Translated, it gives CASSHTVSPYEQYF.